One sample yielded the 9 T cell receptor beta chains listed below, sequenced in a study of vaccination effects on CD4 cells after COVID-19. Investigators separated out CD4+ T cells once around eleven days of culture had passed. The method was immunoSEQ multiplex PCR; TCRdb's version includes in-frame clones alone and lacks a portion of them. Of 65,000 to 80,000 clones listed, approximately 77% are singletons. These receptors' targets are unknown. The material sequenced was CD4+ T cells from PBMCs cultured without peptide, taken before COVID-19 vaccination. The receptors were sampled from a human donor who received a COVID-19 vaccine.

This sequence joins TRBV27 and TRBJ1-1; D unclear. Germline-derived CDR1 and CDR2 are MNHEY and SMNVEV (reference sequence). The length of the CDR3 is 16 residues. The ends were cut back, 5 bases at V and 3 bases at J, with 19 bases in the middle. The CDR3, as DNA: TGTGCCAGCAGTCCGACTTTCCAGGTAACTTACACTGAAGCTTTCTTT. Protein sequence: CASSPTFQVTYTEAFF.

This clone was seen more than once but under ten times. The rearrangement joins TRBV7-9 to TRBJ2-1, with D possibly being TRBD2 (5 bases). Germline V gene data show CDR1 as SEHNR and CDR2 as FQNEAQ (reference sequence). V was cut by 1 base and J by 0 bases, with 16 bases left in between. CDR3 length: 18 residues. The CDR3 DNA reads TGTGCCAGCAGCTTAGGGCGGACCGCTGGGAGCTCCTACAATGAGCAGTTCTTC. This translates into CASSLGRTAGSSYNEQFF.

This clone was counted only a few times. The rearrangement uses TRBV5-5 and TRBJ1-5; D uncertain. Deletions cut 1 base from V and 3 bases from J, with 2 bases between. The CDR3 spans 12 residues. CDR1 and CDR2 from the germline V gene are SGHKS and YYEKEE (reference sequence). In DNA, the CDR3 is TGTGCCAGCAGCTTGAACAATCAGCCCCAGCATTTT. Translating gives CASSLNNQPQHF.

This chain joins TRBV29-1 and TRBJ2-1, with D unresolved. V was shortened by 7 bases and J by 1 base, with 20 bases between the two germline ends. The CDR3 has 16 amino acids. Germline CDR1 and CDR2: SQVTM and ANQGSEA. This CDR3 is CSADQQNLGSYNEQFF. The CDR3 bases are TGCAGCGCCGACCAACAAAATCTTGGGTCCTACAATGAGCAGTTCTTC.

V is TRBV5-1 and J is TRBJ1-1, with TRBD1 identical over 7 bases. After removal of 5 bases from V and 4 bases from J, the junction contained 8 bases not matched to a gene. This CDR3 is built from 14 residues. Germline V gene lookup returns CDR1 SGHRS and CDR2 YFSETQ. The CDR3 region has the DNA TGCGCCAGCAGTCAGGGGGTCAGGGCCACTGAAGCTTTCTTT. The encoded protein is CASSQGVRATEAFF.

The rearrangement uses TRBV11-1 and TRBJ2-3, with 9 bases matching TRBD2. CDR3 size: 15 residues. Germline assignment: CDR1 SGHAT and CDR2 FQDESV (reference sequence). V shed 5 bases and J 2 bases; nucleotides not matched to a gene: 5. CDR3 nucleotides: TGTGCCAGCAGCACCCAGCGGGGGGCCACAGATACGCAGTATTTT. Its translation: CASSTQRGATDTQYF. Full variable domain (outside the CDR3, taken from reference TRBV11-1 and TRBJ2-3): EAEVAQSPRYKITEKSQAVAFWCDPISGHATLYWYRQILGQGPELLVQFQDESVVDDSQLPKDRFSAERLKGVDSTLKIQPAELGDSAMYLCASSTQRGATDTQYFGPGTRLTVL.

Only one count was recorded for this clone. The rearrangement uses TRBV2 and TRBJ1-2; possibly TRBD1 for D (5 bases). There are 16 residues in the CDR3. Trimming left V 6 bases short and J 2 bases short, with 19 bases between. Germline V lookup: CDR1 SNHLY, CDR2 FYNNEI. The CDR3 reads CASRLRETAINYGYTF. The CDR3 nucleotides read TGTGCCAGCAGACTAAGAGAGACAGCAATCAACTATGGCTACACCTTC.

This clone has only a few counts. CDR3 region: CASSIYLAGGVTGELFF. DNA for the CDR3: TGTGCCAGCAGCATCTACCTAGCGGGGGGAGTCACCGGGGAGCTGTTTTTT. J is TRBJ2-2 and V is TRBV7-7; 11 bases fit TRBD2. V dropped 5 bases and J dropped 4; count of bases not matched to a gene: 9. The CDR3 totals 17 residues. Germline V lookup: CDR1 SSHAT, CDR2 FNYEAQ (reference sequence).

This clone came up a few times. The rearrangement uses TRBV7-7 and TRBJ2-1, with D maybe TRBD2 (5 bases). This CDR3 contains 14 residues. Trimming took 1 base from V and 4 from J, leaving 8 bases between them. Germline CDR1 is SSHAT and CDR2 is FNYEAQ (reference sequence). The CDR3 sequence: CASSLGERYNEQFF. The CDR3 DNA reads TGTGCCAGCAGCTTAGGTGAGCGGTACAATGAGCAGTTCTTC. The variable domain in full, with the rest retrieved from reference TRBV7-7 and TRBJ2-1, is GAGVSQSPRYKVTKRGQDVTLRCDPISSHATLYWYQQALGQGPEFLTYFNYEAQPDKSGLPSDRFSAERPEGSISTLTIQRTEQRDSAMYRCASSLGERYNEQFFGPGTRLTVL.